The 23 T cell receptor beta chains below come from one sample, sequenced in a study of cytomegalovirus exposure and HLA in healthy donors. The primer mix had 60 Vbeta and 13 Jbeta primers. Profiled with immunoSEQ multiplex PCR; TCRdb holds only in-frame clones, not every one. There are approximately 150,000 clones in the sample, with approximately 2% held by the top ten. The sample was PBMCs. These receptors were collected from a young woman in good health and CMV-seronegative.

The chain employs TRBV11-3 and TRBJ2-7, with TRBD2 matching over 7 bases. CDR1 and CDR2 (germline): SGHNT, YENEEA. Unmatched junction bases numbered 6, after V lost 2 bases and J lost 2 bases. The length of the CDR3 is 15 residues. The chain's CDR3 is CASSLLGGPTYEQYF. The CDR3 nucleotides are TGTGCCAGCAGCTTATTGGGAGGGCCGACCTACGAGCAGTACTTC.

The chain joins TRBV28 to TRBJ1-5; D is perhaps TRBD1 (5 bases). CDR1 is MDHEN and CDR2 is SYDVKM in the germline V gene. V was clipped by 1 base and J by 3 bases, with 10 bases between them. The CDR3 sequence is 15 residues long. This CDR3 reads CASSLSGKLNQPQHF. The CDR3 region has the DNA TGTGCCAGCAGTTTATCAGGGAAACTCAATCAGCCCCAGCATTTT.

This chain connects TRBV6-5 to TRBJ2-7; 7 nucleotides line up with TRBD2. This CDR3 comprises 15 residues. V gave up 6 bases and J gave up 2 bases; unmatched junction bases: 10. Germline loops: CDR1 MNHEY, CDR2 SVGAGI. The CDR3 spells CASRHSPSGTYEQYF. The CDR3 DNA reads TGTGCCAGCAGACACTCCCCTAGCGGCACCTACGAGCAGTACTTC.

This rearrangement joins TRBV11-3 to TRBJ2-2; no clear D. V dropped 2 bases and J dropped 6 bases, with 13 bases sitting between them. CDR3 length: 15 residues. The V gene's germline CDR1 is SGHNT and CDR2 YENEEA. CDR3 residues: CASSLRRLKPGELFF. The DNA of the CDR3 is TGTGCCAGCAGCTTAAGGCGGCTGAAGCCCGGGGAGCTGTTTTTT.

CDR3: CASSLGPGRAPNEQFF. The CDR3 nucleotides are TGTGCCAGCAGCTTGGGTCCCGGGAGGGCCCCCAATGAGCAGTTCTTC. The J gene is TRBJ2-1, the V gene TRBV7-2; 8 bases match TRBD2. The CDR3 is made up of 16 amino acids. Per germline, CDR1 SGHTA and CDR2 FQGNSA. The ends lost 3 bases at V and 6 bases at J; junction bases unmatched: 10.

This chain uses TRBV10-3 with TRBJ2-3; possibly TRBD1 for D (6 bases). CDR3 length: 14 amino acids. V was cut by 5 bases and J by 2 bases, with 11 bases left in between. Germline loops: CDR1 ENHRY, CDR2 SYGVKD. CDR3 DNA: TGTGCCATCAGTCAGGGGACAAACACAGATACGCAGTATTTT. Its translation: CAISQGTNTDTQYF.

The rearrangement joins TRBV9 to TRBJ2-1; D gene ambiguous. The CDR3 covers 15 residues. V shed 3 bases and J shed 3 bases, with 13 bases lying between them. CDR1 SGDLS and CDR2 YYNGEE come from the germline V gene. The CDR3 spells CASSATNSDYNEQFF. Here the CDR3 DNA reads TGTGCCAGCAGCGCCACTAATTCAGACTACAATGAGCAGTTCTTC.

The gene calls are TRBV19 and TRBJ2-1; D may be TRBD2 (6 bases). The germline V and J ends were trimmed by 6 bases and 2 bases, with 20 bases remaining between them. Germline-derived CDR1 and CDR2 are LNHDA and SQIVND (reference sequence). This CDR3 has 17 residues. The CDR3 sequence: CASSPSGVFDAYNEQFF. The DNA for the CDR3 is TGTGCCAGTAGCCCCTCGGGAGTTTTTGACGCCTACAATGAGCAGTTCTTC. The full variable domain, rest sourced from reference TRBV19 and TRBJ2-1, is DGGITQSPKYLFRKEGQNVTLSCEQNLNHDAMYWYRQDPGQGLRLIYYSQIVNDFQKGDIAEGYSVSREKKESFPLTVTSAQKNPTAFYLCASSPSGVFDAYNEQFFGPGTRLTVL.

In DNA, the CDR3 is TGTGCCAGCAGCGCCGGACTAGCGGGAGGACGAAGCGGGGAGCTGTTTTTT. Protein: CASSAGLAGGRSGELFF. V gene TRBV13 combines with J gene TRBJ2-2; 14 bases line up with TRBD2. CDR3 length: 17 residues. Germline trimming cut 5 bases from V and 7 bases from J; bases unmatched to any gene: 9. Germline V gene lookup returns CDR1 PRHDT and CDR2 FYEKMQ (reference sequence).

The chain has TRBV6-5 and TRBJ2-3; perhaps TRBD2 as D (6 bases). Looked up from germline, CDR1 is MNHEY and CDR2 is SVGAGI. The length of the CDR3 is 14 residues. V shed 5 bases and J shed 3 bases, with 12 bases lying between them. The CDR3: CASSPPAGTDTQYF. CDR3 nucleotide sequence: TGTGCCAGCAGTCCTCCCGCGGGGACAGATACGCAGTATTTT.

The chain uses TRBV19 and TRBJ1-4; 11 bases line up with TRBD1. V lost 8 bases to trimming and J lost 6 bases; unmatched junction nucleotides: 5. Germline V gives CDR1 LNHDA, CDR2 SQIVND (reference sequence). CDR3 length equals 14 residues. The CDR3 loop reads CASDPGQGDEKLFF. The DNA of the CDR3 is TGTGCCAGTGATCCGGGACAGGGGGATGAAAAACTGTTTTTT.

V is TRBV6-8 and J is TRBJ2-3, with TRBD1 identical over 8 bases. V was clipped by 5 bases and J by 3 bases; unmatched bases: 7. This CDR3 has 15 amino acids. Germline CDR1 reads MNHGY; CDR2 reads SAAAGT. Here the CDR3 DNA reads TGTGCCAGCAGTACCCGACAGGGGCTGACAGATACGCAGTATTTT. The encoded protein is CASSTRQGLTDTQYF.

The V call is TRBV29-1, the J call TRBJ1-1; D gene uncertain. CDR1 is SQVTM, CDR2 ANQGSEA, per germline. The CDR3 has 14 residues. V dropped 0 bases and J dropped 4 bases, with 12 bases sitting between them. CDR3 region: CSVEEPLRGTEAFF. For the CDR3, the DNA is TGCAGCGTTGAAGAACCTCTACGGGGCACTGAAGCTTTCTTT.

The J gene is TRBJ1-5, the V gene TRBV9, with 9 bases matching TRBD1. V was clipped by 3 bases and J by 6 bases; unmatched bases: 7. Germline V gene lookup returns CDR1 SGDLS and CDR2 YYNGEE. The CDR3 spans 15 residues. CDR3 sequence: CASSAGDRAAQPQHF. CDR3 sequence (DNA): TGTGCCAGCAGCGCAGGGGACAGGGCGGCTCAGCCCCAGCATTTT.

This chain joins TRBV5-8 and TRBJ1-2, with D tentatively TRBD1 (5 bases). There are 14 residues in the CDR3. Germline-derived CDR1 and CDR2 are SGHTS and YDEGEE. V lost 4 bases to trimming and J lost 5 bases, with 15 bases between them. The CDR3 loop reads CASSVTQGLYGYTF. CDR3 DNA sequence: TGTGCCAGCAGCGTGACTCAGGGCCTTTATGGCTACACCTTC.

Worth noting for this clone: The same CDR3 also results from other DNA sequences found in this sample. In nucleotides, the CDR3 is TGTGCCAGCAGTCTCGGGGGGGCCTGGAACACTGAAGCTTTCTTT. This codes for CASSLGGAWNTEAFF. The chain has TRBV9 and TRBJ1-1; D is possibly TRBD1 (6 bases). This CDR3 comprises 15 residues. Deletions cut 5 bases from V and 1 base from J, with 15 bases between. Germline-derived CDR1 and CDR2 are SGDLS and YYNGEE. The whole variable domain, filled in from reference TRBV9 and TRBJ1-1, reads DSGVTQTPKHLITATGQRVTLRCSPRSGDLSVYWYQQSLDQGLQFLIQYYNGEERAKGNILERFSAQQFPDLHSELNLSSLELGDSALYFCASSLGGAWNTEAFFGQGTRLTVV.

Written as DNA, the CDR3 is TGTGCCAGGACACTAGCGGGAGGTCGCAATGAGCAGTTCTTC. Translating it yields CARTLAGGRNEQFF. The chain couples TRBV2 to TRBJ2-1; 12 bases are a match to TRBD2. The CDR3 consists of 14 residues. In germline, CDR1 is SNHLY, CDR2 FYNNEI. Trimming at V came to 9 bases and at J to 6 bases, leaving 6 bases not matched to a gene.

This chain joins TRBV13 and TRBJ1-1; 9 bases map to TRBD1. CDR1 is PRHDT and CDR2 is FYEKMQ in the germline V gene (reference sequence). The CDR3 extends over 15 amino acids. The junction had 9 bases not matched to a gene; V was cut back by 5 bases and J by 5 bases. The chain's CDR3 is CASSTAGTGKTEAFF. DNA of the CDR3: TGTGCCAGCAGCACCGCCGGGACAGGGAAAACTGAAGCTTTCTTT.

The chain uses TRBV7-6 and TRBJ1-3; 7 bases map to TRBD1. Looked up from germline, CDR1 is SGHVS and CDR2 is FNYEAQ. The CDR3 consists of 16 residues. V trimming: 5 bases; J trimming: 0 bases; junction bases outside the gene matches: 7. The CDR3 DNA reads as TGTGCCAGCAGCCGGTTGCAGGGGGGCTCTGGAAACACCATATATTTT. Translation: CASSRLQGGSGNTIYF.

Regarding this clone: At one of its ends the junction is not consistent with the germline gene, which may arise from a read error. V and J are TRBV5-1 and TRBJ1-2, with 8 bases fitting TRBD1. CDR1 and CDR2 (germline): SGHRS, YFSETQ. The CDR3 loop spans 15 amino acids. The DNA of the CDR3 is TGCGCCAGCAGCACCGGACAGGGCTACAACTATGGCTACGCCTTC. It translates to CASSTGQGYNYGYAF.

The rearrangement uses TRBV7-3 and TRBJ2-1, with D possibly matching TRBD2 (5 bases). CDR1 and CDR2 (germline): SGHTA, FQGTGA. The CDR3 runs 16 residues. Trimming left V 2 bases short and J 6 bases short, with 17 bases between. CDR3 DNA sequence: TGTGCCAGCAGCTTACGCGCGGGCATTAGGGTCAATGAGCAGTTCTTC. Translated, it gives CASSLRAGIRVNEQFF.

This rearrangement joins TRBV6-5 to TRBJ2-3; 7 bases agree with TRBD2. Germline assignment: CDR1 MNHEY and CDR2 SVGAGI. This CDR3 has 14 amino acids. With V trimmed by 0 bases and J by 6 bases, 3 bases remained unmatched. The CDR3 region has the DNA TGTGCCAGCAGTTACTCGATGGGAGGGGATACGCAGTATTTT. Translation gives CASSYSMGGDTQYF.

The chain combines TRBV5-1 with TRBJ1-4; TRBD1 is a possible D gene (6 bases). The CDR3 has 15 amino acids. V was pared by 0 bases and J by 8 bases, with 14 bases between. Germline V gene lookup returns CDR1 SGHRS and CDR2 YFSETQ. The CDR3 DNA sequence: TGCGCCAGCAGCTTGGGGTCACAGGGATACGAAAAACTGTTTTTT. Translation gives CASSLGSQGYEKLFF.